This TCR beta chain originates from a study of CD8 T cells in ankylosing spondylitis (dated by TCRdb to about 2017). About the study as a whole: The study profiled T cell receptor beta repertoires in healthy donors and ankylosing spondylitis patients to find disease-linked TCR variants. Peripheral blood was sampled, and synovial fluid was additionally collected from ankylosing spondylitis patients. In total, the full study cohort was made up of 108 healthy donors and 25 to 30 ankylosing spondylitis patients. Summary of the overall study and its limitations: Some of the motif variants had been reported before in the synovial fluid and blood of reactive arthritis patients, a finding that suggests common disease-initiation mechanisms. In peripheral blood, the disease-linked clones were found at relatively low frequencies and had a CD8+ phenotype. A TCR beta motif of eight highly homologous amino acid variants appeared characteristic of blood from ankylosing spondylitis patients. The disease-linked clones were reported as significantly enriched in matched synovial fluid samples from ankylosing spondylitis patients.

V lost 11 bases and J lost 5 bases; the stretch between them is 15 bases long. Taken from cysteine to phenylalanine, the CDR3 has 13 residues. Only CDR3 DNA remains: 39 bases, in frame from the first base. According to the germline V gene (reference sequence), CDR1 reads MNHNY and CDR2 reads SVGAGI. Data came from an Illumina HiSeq 2500. TCR beta libraries were prepared by quantitative 5'-RACE with molecular barcodes. Regarding the original processing steps: Disease-linked TCR variants were identified with a new computational method built on a probabilistic model of VDJ rearrangement. The raw public reads went through TCRdb reprocessing: fastp at Q25, MiXCR clone calling, in-frame beta chains kept. Each entry merges the rows of one CDR3 protein and shows their most common DNA and genes. What appears here as the V and J calls and clone size reflects TCRdb's work, not the paper's. This sample holds some 700,000 distinct CDR3 sequences; over 15% were observed only once. The ten largest make up about 20% of the sample.

This clonotype has only a few counts. The antigen this receptor binds is unknown. One base away there is no much larger clone; base qualities are not given. The chain couples TRBV6-6 to TRBJ2-2; the D element could tentatively be TRBD1 or TRBD2, as 6 bases agree for each. Sequencing used blood, either unsorted or a sorted T cell fraction (not recorded which). This clonotype originated in a male donor with ankylosing spondylitis. In nucleotides, the sequence is TGTGCCGGGGGGCTAGCGATAACCGGGGAGCTGTTTTTT. The translation is CAGGLAITGELFF.